Reported below is one T cell receptor (beta chain). This sample stems from a study of blood T cell repertoires in COVID-19. Sequenced by immunoSEQ multiplex PCR; TCRdb stores in-frame clones only, minus some. The top ten hold about 3.6% of the sample, which has 110,000 or so clones, 85% seen once. Trimming stripped 3 bases from V and 9 bases from J, with 7 bases between. The CDR3 is made up of 11 amino acids. The germline V gene encodes CDR1 MNHNY and CDR2 SVGAGI (reference sequence). The source of this sequence is a man in his forties with acute or convalescent COVID-19. Material: peripheral blood. This chain joins TRBV6-6 and TRBJ2-3; perhaps TRBD2 as D (5 bases). The CDR3 DNA follows: TGTGCCAGCAGTTATGAGGGCACGCAGTATTTT. Protein: CASSYEGTQYF.